These 12 T cell receptor beta chains originate from one sample sequenced in a study of blood T cell repertoires in COVID-19. Profiled with immunoSEQ multiplex PCR; TCRdb holds only in-frame clones, not every one. The table lists approximately 450,000 clones, 70% to 90% of them singletons. Sequencing used PBMCs or T cells enriched from blood (not recorded which). Receptor source: a woman aged 18 to 35 with acute COVID-19.

The CDR3 DNA reads TGCGCCAGCAGTGGTCAGGGGTACAATTCACCCCTCCACTTT. This encodes CASSGQGYNSPLHF. This chain joins TRBV10-2 and TRBJ1-6; TRBD1 might be the D (6 bases). Germline V lookup: CDR1 WSHSY, CDR2 SAAADI. CDR3 length: 14 residues. V dropped 4 bases and J dropped 7 bases, with 11 bases sitting between them.

This chain joins TRBV4-1 and TRBJ1-2, with D possibly being TRBD1 (6 bases). There are 16 residues in the CDR3. V was cut by 2 bases and J by 2 bases, with 15 bases left in between. Germline CDR1 reads MGHRA; CDR2 reads YSYEKL. The CDR3 here is CASSQIQGLENYGYTF. CDR3 bases: TGCGCCAGCAGCCAAATACAGGGCTTAGAAAACTATGGCTACACCTTC.

The CDR3 here is CAISESGSFGAFF. The CDR3 DNA reads TGTGCCATCAGTGAGTCAGGGAGTTTCGGAGCTTTCTTT. The chain has TRBV10-3 and TRBJ1-1; D gene uncertain. Trimming took 0 bases from V and 10 from J, leaving 12 bases between them. Germline CDR1 is ENHRY and CDR2 is SYGVKD. The CDR3 length is 13 residues.

V usage is TRBV12-5 and J usage is TRBJ2-5; 9 bases map to TRBD1. The CDR3 runs to 15 residues. Germline loops: CDR1 LGHNT, CDR2 FRNRAP. After removal of 1 base from V and 5 bases from J, the junction contained 5 bases not matched to a gene. CDR3 nucleotide sequence: TGTGCTAGTGGTTTGGGCACAGGGGGCGTGGAGACCCAGTACTTC. Its translation: CASGLGTGGVETQYF.

This chain uses TRBV19 with TRBJ2-3; a weak D match, TRBD2 (6 bases). Germline V gives CDR1 LNHDA, CDR2 SQIVND (reference sequence). This CDR3 spans 14 amino acids. V was clipped by 5 bases and J by 2 bases, with 11 bases between them. CDR3: CASSPGLSTDTQYF. The CDR3 DNA is TGTGCCAGTAGTCCGGGACTCTCCACAGATACGCAGTATTTT.

This clone was found once. In the same sample, other DNA sequences code for this CDR3. The genes are TRBV6-5 and TRBJ1-1; 7 nucleotides agree with TRBD1. The germline gives CDR1 MNHEY, CDR2 SVGAGI. J was trimmed by 3 bases and V by 2 bases; bases with no gene match: 3. The CDR3 has 14 residues. CDR3 nucleotides: TGTGCCAGCAGTTACAGCAGGGGGGACACTGAAGCTTTCTTT. Translating gives CASSYSRGDTEAFF.

J is TRBJ2-7 and V is TRBV4-1, with 13 bases matching TRBD2. Germline CDR1 MGHRA, CDR2 YSYEKL. V shed 4 bases, J shed 2 bases, and the junction held 8 bases outside the gene matches. This CDR3 spans 17 amino acids. The CDR3 loop reads CASSPQGLAGSPYEQYF. CDR3 DNA sequence: TGCGCCAGCAGCCCTCAGGGACTAGCGGGGTCCCCCTACGAGCAGTACTTC.

The J gene is TRBJ2-1, the V gene TRBV7-3, with D possibly TRBD2 on 5 matching bases. Trimming took 4 bases from V and 5 from J, leaving 15 bases between them. CDR1 is SGHTA, CDR2 FQGTGA, per germline. The CDR3 has 15 residues. The CDR3, as DNA: TGTGCCAGCAGCTCCCCGGGGAGTCATAACAATGAGCAGTTCTTC. Encoded protein: CASSSPGSHNNEQFF. The full variable domain, in which reference TRBV7-3 and TRBJ2-1 provide the parts outside the CDR3, is GAGVSQTPSNKVTEKGKYVELRCDPISGHTALYWYRQSLGQGPEFLIYFQGTGAADDSGLPNDRFFAVRPEGSVSTLKIQRTERGDSAVYLCASSSPGSHNNEQFFGPGTRLTVL.

The V gene is TRBV3-1 (or the pseudogene TRBV3-2), the J gene TRBJ2-5; TRBD2 aligns across 10 bases. CDR1 and CDR2 from the germline V gene are LGHDT and YNNKEL (reference sequence). Trimming removed 1 base from V and 3 bases from J; junction bases left unmatched: 8. CDR3 length equals 17 residues. As DNA, the CDR3 is TGTGCCAGCAGCCAAGTTCTACTTAGCGGGGGGAAAGAGACCCAGTACTTC. Its translation is CASSQVLLSGGKETQYF.

This clone was detected only a few times. The chain joins TRBV5-6 to TRBJ2-1, with D unclear. V gave up 4 bases and J gave up 4 bases, with 18 bases separating them. The CDR3 runs 16 residues. Germline CDR1 SGHDT, CDR2 YYEEEE. CDR3 in amino acids: CASSPIQELGYNEQFF. In nucleotides, the CDR3 is TGTGCCAGCAGCCCCATCCAGGAATTAGGATACAATGAGCAGTTCTTC.

This clone was detected only once. The chain uses TRBV6-5 and TRBJ1-2, with TRBD1 matching 8 bases. The V gene's germline CDR1 is MNHEY and CDR2 SVGAGI. The CDR3 totals 14 residues. The V gene end was trimmed by 4 bases and the J gene end by 5 bases; junction bases not matched to a gene: 6. The CDR3 region is CASSSTGAGYGYTF. The CDR3 nucleotides are TGTGCCAGCAGTTCGACAGGGGCGGGATATGGCTACACCTTC.

V usage is TRBV5-1 and J usage is TRBJ2-3; TRBD2 agrees at 8 bases. V shed 2 bases and J 2 bases; nucleotides not matched to a gene: 4. CDR3 length: 15 amino acids. The germline V gene has CDR1 SGHRS and CDR2 YFSETQ. The CDR3 nucleotides are TGCGCCAGCAGCTTTGCGGGGGGATTCACAGATACGCAGTATTTT. The encoded protein is CASSFAGGFTDTQYF.